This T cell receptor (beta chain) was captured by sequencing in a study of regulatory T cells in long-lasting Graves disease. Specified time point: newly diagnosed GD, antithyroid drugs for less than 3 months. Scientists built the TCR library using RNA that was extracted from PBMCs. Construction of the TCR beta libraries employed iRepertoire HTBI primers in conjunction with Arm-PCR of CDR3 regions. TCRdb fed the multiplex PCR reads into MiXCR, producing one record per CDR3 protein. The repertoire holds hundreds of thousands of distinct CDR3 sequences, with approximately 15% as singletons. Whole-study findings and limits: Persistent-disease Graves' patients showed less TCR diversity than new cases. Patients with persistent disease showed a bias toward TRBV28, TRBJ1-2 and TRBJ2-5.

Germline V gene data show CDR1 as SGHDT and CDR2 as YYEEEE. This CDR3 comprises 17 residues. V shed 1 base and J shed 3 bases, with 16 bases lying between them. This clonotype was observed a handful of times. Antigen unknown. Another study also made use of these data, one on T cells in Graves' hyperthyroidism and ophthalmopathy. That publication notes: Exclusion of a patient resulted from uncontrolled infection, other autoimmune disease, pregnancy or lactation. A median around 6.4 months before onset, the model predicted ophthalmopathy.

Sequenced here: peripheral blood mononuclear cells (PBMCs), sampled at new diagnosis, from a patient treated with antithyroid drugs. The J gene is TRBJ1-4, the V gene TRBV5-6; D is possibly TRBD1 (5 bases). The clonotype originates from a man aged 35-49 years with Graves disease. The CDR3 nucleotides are TGTGCCAGCAGCTTGAGAGGCAGGGTCAGTGCTAATGAAAAACTGTTTTTT. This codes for CASSLRGRVSANEKLFF.